The 8 T cell receptor beta chains listed next were all sequenced from one sample in a study of blood T cell repertoires in COVID-19. The protocol was immunoSEQ multiplex PCR, while the TCRdb copy is restricted to in-frame clones and leaves out a portion. The profile shows under 250,000 clones, 65% to 90% of them singletons. Specimen: peripheral blood. The receptors here all came from a man aged 45-65 years with active or convalescent COVID-19.

J is TRBJ1-2 and V is TRBV6-2 or TRBV6-3; tentative D call: TRBD1 (6 bases). Germline CDR1 MNHEY, CDR2 SVGEGT. Trimming cost V 4 bases and J 6 bases, with 15 bases left between them. This CDR3 has 14 amino acids. CDR3: CASSSGQPVDGYTF. The CDR3 coding sequence is TGTGCCAGCAGTTCTGGACAGCCGGTTGATGGCTACACCTTC.

The CDR3 region has the DNA TGTGCCAGCAGTGGCGGTCCCGAGTCGACTGAAGCTTTCTTT. Its protein is CASSGGPESTEAFF. The chain couples TRBV2 to TRBJ1-1; D unclear. Between the trimmed V and J ends, which lost 4 bases and 5 bases, there was a span of 14 bases. The CDR3 runs to 14 residues. Germline V gives CDR1 SNHLY, CDR2 FYNNEI.

The CDR3 loop reads CASNGQGMTEAFF. DNA for the CDR3: TGTGCCAGCAACGGACAGGGGATGACTGAAGCTTTCTTT. This chain joins TRBV9 and TRBJ1-1; 9 positions agree with TRBD1. In germline, CDR1 is SGDLS, CDR2 YYNGEE. This CDR3 has 13 residues. V gave up 6 bases and J gave up 5 bases; unmatched junction bases: 5.

This chain joins TRBV6-2 or TRBV6-3 and TRBJ2-3; TRBD2 aligns across 9 bases. Germline V CDR1 and CDR2: MNHEY, SVGEGT. The J segment lost 7 bases and the V segment lost 0 bases, leaving 5 bases of the junction unmatched. The length of the CDR3 is 15 residues. CDR3 coding DNA: TGTGCCAGCAGTTACTCGGCTAGCGGGGTTAATACGCAGTATTTT. Translation: CASSYSASGVNTQYF.

The chain is built from TRBV2 and TRBJ1-1; D gene uncertain. This CDR3 is 13 amino acids long. Germline V gene data show CDR1 as SNHLY and CDR2 as FYNNEI. V lost 5 bases to trimming and J lost 10 bases, with 17 bases between them. CDR3 region: CASSIEGRSSAFF. CDR3 DNA sequence: TGTGCCAGCAGTATTGAGGGAAGGAGCTCAGCTTTCTTT.

The gene calls are TRBV5-1 and TRBJ2-5, with 11 bases fitting TRBD2. CDR1 SGHRS and CDR2 YFSETQ come from the germline V gene. This CDR3 has 16 amino acids. V shed 2 bases and J 4 bases; nucleotides not matched to a gene: 7. The CDR3 sequence: CASSLGSGGARETQYF. The DNA for the CDR3 is TGCGCCAGCAGCTTAGGTAGCGGGGGGGCCCGAGAGACCCAGTACTTC.

This rearrangement joins TRBV9 to TRBJ2-3, with 11 bases matching TRBD2. The CDR3 has 17 residues. CDR1 and CDR2 (germline): SGDLS, YYNGEE. The junction had 7 bases not matched to a gene; V was cut back by 0 bases and J by 4 bases. The CDR3 DNA reads TGTGCCAGCAGCGTAGCCGTACTAGCGGGAGCCGCAGATACGCAGTATTTT. Amino acid sequence: CASSVAVLAGAADTQYF.

CDR3 nucleotide sequence: TGCGCCAGCAGATTACTGACAGGGAGCACTGAAGCTTTCTTT. Translation gives CASRLLTGSTEAFF. The chain recombines TRBV5-1 with TRBJ1-1; 7 bases are a match to TRBD1. This CDR3 region has 14 residues. Trimming removed 5 bases from V and 4 bases from J; junction bases left unmatched: 8. Looked up from germline, CDR1 is SGHRS and CDR2 is YFSETQ.